These 32 T cell receptor beta chains came from one sample sequenced in a study of blood T cell repertoires in COVID-19. TCRdb keeps only in-frame clones here, not all; method: immunoSEQ multiplex PCR. The repertoire consists of approximately 150,000 clones, with roughly 90% occurring once and the leading ten covering around 1.2%. Material for sequencing was PBMCs or T cells enriched from blood (not recorded which). The origin of the receptors is a human donor with acute COVID-19. The donor label of this sample is uncertain.

This clone turned up a few times. V and J are TRBV7-9 and TRBJ1-2; D is undetermined. This CDR3 has 12 residues. Germline V lookup: CDR1 SEHNR, CDR2 FQNEAQ (reference sequence). Trimming removed 3 bases from V and 4 bases from J, with 6 bases in between. CDR3 region: CASSLMSYGYTF. For the CDR3, the DNA is TGTGCCAGCAGCTTGATGAGCTATGGCTACACCTTC.

This clone has a single count. A much larger clone lies a single base off, so this may be a read error. The same CDR3 is also encoded by other DNA sequences in this sample. J is TRBJ2-5 and V is TRBV24-1, with D unclear. Trimming took off 6 bases at V and 5 bases at J, with 6 bases between the two ends. This CDR3 is 11 amino acids long. Germline values: CDR1 KGHDR, CDR2 SFDVKD. The CDR3 protein is CATSSGETQYF. The CDR3 DNA is TGTGCCACCAGTTCCGGGGAGACCCAGTACTTC.

This chain links TRBV5-1 with TRBJ2-3; 8 positions match TRBD1. J lost 2 bases, V lost 3 bases, and 8 bases had no gene match. Germline V gene lookup returns CDR1 SGHRS and CDR2 YFSETQ. The CDR3 extends over 16 amino acids. The CDR3 nucleotides are TGCGCCAGCAGCTACAGACCGGGACAGGTCACAGATACGCAGTATTTT. Amino acids: CASSYRPGQVTDTQYF.

The chain recombines TRBV12-5 with TRBJ2-7, with D tentatively TRBD1 (6 bases). This CDR3 is 14 amino acids long. The germline V and J ends were trimmed by 5 bases and 7 bases, with 18 bases remaining between them. Germline CDR1 is LGHNT and CDR2 is FRNRAP. The CDR3: CASGPRGGGREQYF. The DNA of the CDR3 is TGTGCTAGTGGTCCCCGGGGTGGGGGCCGAGAGCAGTACTTC.

The chain combines TRBV2 with TRBJ2-3; 7 nucleotides align to TRBD1. Germline V gene sequence: CDR1 SNHLY, CDR2 FYNNEI. V lost 7 bases to trimming and J lost 0 bases; unmatched junction nucleotides: 10. The length of the CDR3 is 16 residues. The CDR3 loop is CASTRRGDRSTDTQYF. The CDR3 DNA reads as TGTGCCAGCACCCGAAGAGGGGACAGAAGCACAGATACGCAGTATTTT.

This clone was recorded once. The rearrangement joins TRBV9 to TRBJ2-7; no firm D call. V was shortened by 0 bases and J by 6 bases, with 10 bases between the two germline ends. The CDR3 loop spans 13 amino acids. The germline V gene has CDR1 SGDLS and CDR2 YYNGEE. CDR3: CASSVDQPGEQYF. The CDR3 DNA reads as TGTGCCAGCAGCGTAGATCAGCCGGGCGAGCAGTACTTC.

This rearrangement joins TRBV6-5 to TRBJ2-3, with TRBD2 matching 7 bases. Germline V gene data show CDR1 as MNHEY and CDR2 as SVGAGI. Germline trimming cut 6 bases from V and 6 bases from J; bases unmatched to any gene: 12. The CDR3 is 15 residues long. The CDR3 spells CASRWAQRGGDTQYF. In DNA, the CDR3 is TGTGCCAGCAGGTGGGCCCAGCGGGGAGGGGATACGCAGTATTTT.

This clone was found once. The chain links TRBV19 to TRBJ2-1; D might be TRBD2 (6 bases). CDR3 size: 15 residues. CDR1 LNHDA and CDR2 SQIVND come from the germline V gene (reference sequence). V was pared by 5 bases and J by 0 bases, with 11 bases between. In nucleotides, the CDR3 is TGTGCCAGTAGTTCGGTGGGGGGCTCCTACAATGAGCAGTTCTTC. It encodes CASSSVGGSYNEQFF. The variable domain in full, with the rest retrieved from reference TRBV19 and TRBJ2-1, is DGGITQSPKYLFRKEGQNVTLSCEQNLNHDAMYWYRQDPGQGLRLIYYSQIVNDFQKGDIAEGYSVSREKKESFPLTVTSAQKNPTAFYLCASSSVGGSYNEQFFGPGTRLTVL.

In its sample, this clone was seen once. The chain couples TRBV7-9 to TRBJ2-7, with 7 bases identical to TRBD1. This CDR3 has 14 residues. J lost 5 bases, V lost 1 base, and 5 bases had no gene match. Germline V CDR1 and CDR2: SEHNR, FQNEAQ (reference sequence). The CDR3 coding sequence is TGTGCCAGCAGCTTAGACAGGGGTGCCGACGAGCAGTACTTC. Residues: CASSLDRGADEQYF. Filled out from reference TRBV7-9 and TRBJ2-7, the complete variable domain reads DTGVSQNPRHKITKRGQNVTFRCDPISEHNRLYWYRQTLGQGPEFLTYFQNEAQLEKSRLLSDRFSAERPKGSFSTLEIQRTEQGDSAMYLCASSLDRGADEQYFGPGTRLTVT.

This chain joins TRBV6-5 and TRBJ2-3; 7 positions agree with TRBD2. CDR3 length: 13 amino acids. The germline gives CDR1 MNHEY, CDR2 SVGAGI. V shed 7 bases, J shed 1 base, and the junction held 2 bases outside the gene matches. CDR3 sequence: CASMAGGTDTQYF. The CDR3 DNA reads as TGTGCCAGCATGGCGGGGGGCACAGATACGCAGTATTTT.

The gene calls are TRBV27 and TRBJ1-1; the match to TRBD1 covers 9 bases. V gave up 3 bases and J gave up 8 bases; unmatched junction bases: 4. The CDR3 covers 13 residues. Germline V CDR1 and CDR2: MNHEY, SMNVEV (reference sequence). The CDR3 region is CASSFRTGAEAFF. Written as DNA, the CDR3 is TGTGCCAGCAGTTTCCGGACAGGGGCCGAAGCTTTCTTT.

The chain carries TRBV9 and TRBJ2-2; 8 bases align to TRBD1. The CDR3 runs 16 residues. In germline, CDR1 is SGDLS, CDR2 YYNGEE. V lost 4 bases and J lost 6; bases outside the gene matches: 11. As DNA, the CDR3 is TGTGCCAGCAGCCTAAGACAGGGGAAGGGGGCCGGGGAGCTGTTTTTT. Its translation: CASSLRQGKGAGELFF.

The chain uses TRBV11-2 and TRBJ1-2, with 9 bases fitting TRBD1. CDR3 length: 15 residues. The V segment lost 5 bases and the J segment 4 bases; nucleotides outside the gene matches: 8. Per germline, CDR1 SGHAT and CDR2 FQNNGV. CDR3 amino acids: CASSDVTGGLYGYTF. The CDR3 DNA follows: TGTGCCAGCAGCGACGTGACAGGGGGTCTCTATGGCTACACCTTC.

The rearrangement uses TRBV11-2 and TRBJ1-1; D perhaps matches TRBD1 (6 bases). Trimming shortened V by 5 bases and J by 1 base, and 11 bases separated the two germline ends. This CDR3 has 14 amino acids. The germline gives CDR1 SGHAT, CDR2 FQNNGV. The CDR3 DNA sequence: TGTGCCAGCAGCCTATCCAGGGGGAACACTGAAGCTTTCTTT. Translation: CASSLSRGNTEAFF.

The chain carries TRBV30 and TRBJ1-2, with 8 bases lining up with TRBD1. Germline V gives CDR1 GTSNPN, CDR2 SVGIG (reference sequence). This CDR3 has 14 amino acids. The trim removed 2 bases at V and 4 bases at J, leaving 6 bases unmatched. The CDR3 sequence is CAWSPGTGFYGYTF. Written as DNA, the CDR3 is TGTGCCTGGAGTCCCGGGACAGGCTTCTATGGCTACACCTTC. Drawing the rest from reference TRBV30 and TRBJ1-2, the complete variable domain is SQTIHQWPATLVQPVGSPLSLECTVEGTSNPNLYWYRQAAGRGLQLLFYSVGIGQISSEVPQNLSASRPQDRQFILSSKKLLLSDSGFYLCAWSPGTGFYGYTFGSGTRLTVV.

The chain carries TRBV6-5 and TRBJ1-1, with D tentatively TRBD1 (5 bases). V was trimmed by 5 bases and J by 0 bases, leaving 13 bases between them. Germline-derived CDR1 and CDR2 are MNHEY and SVGAGI. The CDR3 totals 15 residues. The CDR3 protein is CASSRDSYMNTEAFF. The CDR3 DNA is TGTGCCAGCAGTAGAGACAGCTATATGAACACTGAAGCTTTCTTT.

The chain has TRBV20-1 and TRBJ2-7; 8 bases fit TRBD1. J gave up 10 bases and V 5 bases, and 7 bases lay outside the gene matches. The germline CDR1 and CDR2 sequences are DFQATT and SNEGSKA (reference sequence). The CDR3 totals 11 residues. As DNA, the CDR3 is TGCAGTGCTGCTAGGACAGGGAATCAGTACTTC. It codes for CSAARTGNQYF.

The CDR3 is CASSLWGQKETQYF. The CDR3 DNA reads as TGTGCCAGCAGCTTATGGGGACAGAAGGAGACCCAGTACTTC. This chain links TRBV7-3 with TRBJ2-5, with 7 bases that match TRBD1. The germline V gene encodes CDR1 SGHTA and CDR2 FQGTGA. V trimming: 2 bases; J trimming: 5 bases; junction bases outside the gene matches: 5. The CDR3 has 14 amino acids.

The V call is TRBV7-2, the J call TRBJ1-2, with D maybe TRBD1 (5 bases). The CDR3 has 17 residues. CDR1 SGHTA and CDR2 FQGNSA come from the germline V gene. V was trimmed by 2 bases and J by 3 bases, leaving 19 bases between them. CDR3 region: CASSLSSQGRTYYGYTF. In DNA form, the CDR3 reads TGTGCCAGCAGCTTATCAAGTCAGGGCCGTACTTACTATGGCTACACCTTC.

The chain is built from TRBV9 and TRBJ1-2; TRBD1 agrees at 8 bases. Germline V gene lookup returns CDR1 SGDLS and CDR2 YYNGEE. V dropped 5 bases and J dropped 3; count of bases not matched to a gene: 9. The CDR3 extends over 15 amino acids. The CDR3 is CASSPLDRVHYGYTF. The CDR3, as DNA: TGTGCCAGCAGTCCTTTGGACAGGGTTCACTATGGCTACACCTTC.

The table lists this clone with a few counts. The chain is built from TRBV18 and TRBJ1-5; 11 nucleotides line up with TRBD1. Germline V gives CDR1 KGHSH, CDR2 LQKENI. The CDR3 spans 18 residues. J lost 0 bases, V lost 2 bases, and 6 bases had no gene match. The CDR3 spells CASSPAGTGGYSNQPQHF. The CDR3 DNA is TGTGCCAGCTCACCAGCCGGGACAGGGGGTTATAGCAATCAGCCCCAGCATTTT.

The genes are TRBV5-1 and TRBJ2-2; no firm D call. Germline V CDR1 and CDR2: SGHRS, YFSETQ. Between the trimmed V and J ends, which lost 0 bases and 2 bases, there was a span of 5 bases. The CDR3 is 14 residues long. CDR3 amino acids: CASSLDSNTGELFF. The CDR3 bases are TGCGCCAGCAGCTTGGACAGTAACACCGGGGAGCTGTTTTTT.

The chain joins TRBV2 to TRBJ2-1; the D gene is possibly TRBD2 (7 bases). V was clipped by 7 bases and J by 3 bases, with 22 bases between them. The length of the CDR3 is 17 residues. Germline CDR1 reads SNHLY; CDR2 reads FYNNEI. Written as DNA, the CDR3 is TGTGCCAGCATCGGGGGGCCGCTAGCGGACTTCTACAATGAGCAGTTCTTC. It translates to CASIGGPLADFYNEQFF.

The rearrangement links TRBV5-1 to TRBJ2-6; D is unclear. CDR1 and CDR2 (germline): SGHRS, YFSETQ. The CDR3 covers 15 residues. The V gene lost 1 base and the J gene lost 0 bases, with 5 bases spanning the gap. The CDR3 region is CASSLSLSGANVLTF. The DNA of the CDR3 is TGCGCCAGCAGCTTGTCTCTCTCTGGGGCCAACGTCCTGACTTTC.

CDR3 protein: CASTWTGTNTEAFF. For the CDR3, the DNA is TGTGCCAGCACCTGGACAGGGACGAACACTGAAGCTTTCTTT. This rearrangement joins TRBV6-5 to TRBJ1-1; the match to TRBD1 covers 8 bases. This CDR3 has 14 residues. From germline, CDR1 is MNHEY and CDR2 SVGAGI. V gave up 7 bases and J gave up 1 base; unmatched junction bases: 5.

V gene TRBV28 combines with J gene TRBJ2-1; 9 bases map to TRBD1. Germline lookup yields CDR1 MDHEN and CDR2 SYDVKM. V was clipped by 1 base and J by 8 bases; unmatched bases: 9. This CDR3 comprises 16 residues. The CDR3 reads CASSLSPDRGGDEQFF. The CDR3 bases are TGTGCCAGCAGTTTATCCCCAGACAGGGGGGGCGATGAGCAGTTCTTC.

The DNA of the CDR3 is TGTGCCAGCAGCTTAGCGCGGCAGAACACTGAAGCTTTCTTT. Its translation is CASSLARQNTEAFF. The gene calls are TRBV7-9 and TRBJ1-1; D ambiguous. There are 14 residues in the CDR3. CDR1 and CDR2 from the germline V gene are SEHNR and FQNEAQ (reference sequence). Trimming took 0 bases from V and 1 from J, leaving 6 bases between them.

The V gene is TRBV2, the J gene TRBJ1-5, with a weak D call TRBD1 (5 bases). Trimming took off 6 bases at V and 1 base at J, with 25 bases between the two ends. The CDR3 is 19 residues long. Germline loops: CDR1 SNHLY, CDR2 FYNNEI. This CDR3 reads CASRLGARQGRKSNQPQHF. CDR3 nucleotide sequence: TGTGCCAGCAGGCTTGGGGCGAGACAAGGGCGGAAGAGCAATCAGCCCCAGCATTTT.

CDR3 loop: CASSSFYRGGYTF. The CDR3 DNA follows: TGTGCCAGCAGCTCCTTTTACAGGGGTGGCTACACCTTC. The chain has TRBV5-5 and TRBJ1-2; 7 bases are a match to TRBD1. From germline, CDR1 is SGHKS and CDR2 YYEKEE (reference sequence). The V gene end was trimmed by 3 bases and the J gene end by 7 bases; junction bases not matched to a gene: 6. The CDR3 runs 13 residues.

In this sample, this clone turned up once. The CDR3 spells CASSPTSGGANEQFF. The CDR3 coding sequence is TGTGCCAGCAGCCCCACTAGCGGGGGGGCAAATGAGCAGTTCTTC. The chain recombines TRBV3-1 (or the pseudogene TRBV3-2) with TRBJ2-1, with 13 bases identical to TRBD2. Looked up from germline, CDR1 is LGHDT and CDR2 is YNNKEL (reference sequence). This CDR3 is built from 15 residues. With 4 bases clipped from V and 7 bases from J, the junction kept 4 bases outside the gene matches.

This chain uses TRBV5-4 with TRBJ2-5, with TRBD2 identical over 11 bases. Germline V gene data show CDR1 as SGHNT and CDR2 as YYREEE (reference sequence). V was clipped by 6 bases and J by 2 bases; unmatched bases: 6. The CDR3 runs to 15 residues. In DNA, the CDR3 is TGTGCCAGCAAGCCTAGCGGGGGGTCGCAAGAGACCCAGTACTTC. Its translation: CASKPSGGSQETQYF. Supplemented by reference TRBV5-4 and TRBJ2-5, the full variable domain reads ETGVTQSPTHLIKTRGQQVTLRCSSQSGHNTVSWYQQALGQGPQFIFQYYREEENGRGNFPPRFSGLQFPNYSSELNVNALELDDSALYLCASKPSGGSQETQYFGPGTRLLVL.

This chain links TRBV21-1 with TRBJ2-1; TRBD2 reflects the table's D call only, with no check against the DNA. TRBV21-1 is a pseudogene locus. There are 19 residues in the CDR3. CDR3 amino acids: CASSKVYASGGAVLEEQFF. The CDR3 DNA is TGTGCCAGCAGCAAAGTATACGCTAGCGGGGGGGCCGTATTAGAGGAGCAGTTCTTC.